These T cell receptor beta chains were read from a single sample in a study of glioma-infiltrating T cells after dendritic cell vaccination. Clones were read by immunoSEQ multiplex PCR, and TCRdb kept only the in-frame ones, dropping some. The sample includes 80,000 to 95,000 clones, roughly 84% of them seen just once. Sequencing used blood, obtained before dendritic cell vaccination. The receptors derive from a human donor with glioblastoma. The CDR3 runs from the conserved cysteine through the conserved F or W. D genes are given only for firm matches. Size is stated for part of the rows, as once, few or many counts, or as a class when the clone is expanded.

DNA: TGTGCCAGCAGCTTAGCGGCGGGCGAGCAGTACTTC; CDR3: CASSLAAGEQYF; J: TRBJ2-7; size: few; V: TRBV7-9; D: .
DNA: TGTGCCATCAGTGGCAAATCCCCCGGGACTAGTGATAATTCCGAGCAGTACTTC; CDR3: CAISGKSPGTSDNSEQYF; J: TRBJ2-7; size: few; V: TRBV10-3; D: TRBD2
DNA: TGCGCCAGCGGGGGGGATTTGGACACCGGGGAGCTGTTTTTT; CDR3: CASGGDLDTGELFF; J: TRBJ2-2; size: .; V: TRBV5-1; D: TRBD2
DNA: TGTGCCTGTACCTCCTGGGGGGGACCGGGTGAAGCTTTCTTT; CDR3: CACTSWGGPGEAFF; J: TRBJ1-1; size: .; V: TRBV30; D: .
DNA: TGTGCCAGCAGCTTAGCAGGGGTGAAGCAGCCCCAGCATTTT; CDR3: CASSLAGVKQPQHF; J: TRBJ1-5; size: .; V: TRBV5-4; D: .
DNA: TGTGCCAGCCATCTGGGGGAGGGTTACGAGCAGTACTTC; CDR3: CASHLGEGYEQYF; J: TRBJ2-7; size: .; V: TRBV2; D: TRBD2
DNA: TGTGCCAGTAGTTCCCGGGACAGGCTCTATGGCTACACCTTC; CDR3: CASSSRDRLYGYTF; J: TRBJ1-2; size: .; V: TRBV19; D: TRBD1
DNA: TGTGCCTGGAGCTTCGGGGGGCAGCCCTATGGCTACACCTTC; CDR3: CAWSFGGQPYGYTF; J: TRBJ1-2; size: .; V: TRBV30; D: .
DNA: TGCGCCAGCAGCCATAGTGGCGGCTCTGGGGCCAACGTCCTGACTTTC; CDR3: CASSHSGGSGANVLTF; J: TRBJ2-6; size: .; V: TRBV4-3; D: .
DNA: TGTGCCAGCACTCCCACCACTAGCTCTGGAAACACCATATATTTT; CDR3: CASTPTTSSGNTIYF; J: TRBJ1-3; size: .; V: TRBV9; D: .
DNA: TGTGCCAGCACCCAGAGGGCAGATACGCAGTATTTT; CDR3: CASTQRADTQYF; J: TRBJ2-3; size: .; V: TRBV7-2; D: .
DNA: TGTGCCAGCCGATCTTCCGGGACAGGGGTCTACGAGCAGTACTTC; CDR3: CASRSSGTGVYEQYF; J: TRBJ2-7; size: .; V: TRBV6-1; D: TRBD1
DNA: TGTGCCAGCAGCCAAGTCGCCGGGACTAGCGCCACAGATACGCAGTATTTT; CDR3: CASSQVAGTSATDTQYF; J: TRBJ2-3; size: .; V: TRBV4-2; D: TRBD2
DNA: TGCGCCAGCAGCCCCCTAGAGGGAAGGACCCAGTACTTC; CDR3: CASSPLEGRTQYF; J: TRBJ2-5; size: .; V: TRBV5-1; D: .
DNA: TGTGCCAGCAGCCCGTCTCGGGTCCAAGAGACCCAGTACTTC; CDR3: CASSPSRVQETQYF; J: TRBJ2-5; size: .; V: TRBV7-2; D: .
DNA: TGTGCCAGCAGTTACGCGGCAGGGGGAACGAGCTATGGCTACACCTTC; CDR3: CASSYAAGGTSYGYTF; J: TRBJ1-2; size: .; V: TRBV6-5; D: TRBD1
DNA: TGTGCCAGCAGCCCCCGGGACAGGAGCTACGAGCAGTACTTC; CDR3: CASSPRDRSYEQYF; J: TRBJ2-7; size: .; V: TRBV7-9; D: TRBD1
DNA: TGTGCCAGCAGCCAAGACCCACCCATCTTCGGGACTCCGAAAGATGAAAAACTGTTTTTT; CDR3: CASSQDPPIFGTPKDEKLFF; J: TRBJ1-4; size: .; V: TRBV14; D: .
DNA: TGCGCCAGCACTAGCGGGGGAAGCTCCTACAATGAGCAGTTCTTC; CDR3: CASTSGGSSYNEQFF; J: TRBJ2-1; size: .; V: TRBV5-1; D: TRBD2
DNA: TGCGCCAGCAGCAAGGGACAAACAACCAGGGCCGGGGAGCTGTTTTTT; CDR3: CASSKGQTTRAGELFF; J: TRBJ2-2; size: once; V: TRBV5-1; D: .
DNA: TGTGCCAGCAGTTACTGGCGGGCCGGGGAGCTGTTTTTT; CDR3: CASSYWRAGELFF; J: TRBJ2-2; size: .; V: TRBV6-5; D: .
DNA: TGTGCCAGCAGTTTTTCCAGCTCCTACAATGAGCAGTTCTTC; CDR3: CASSFSSSYNEQFF; J: TRBJ2-1; size: once; V: TRBV27; D: .
DNA: TGCGCCAGCAGCCAGGTCTGGGGAGGCACTGAAGCTTTCTTT; CDR3: CASSQVWGGTEAFF; J: TRBJ1-1; size: .; V: TRBV4-1; D: .
DNA: TGTGCCAGCAGTTTCATCCATACAGGGTTGGCCTATGGCTACACCTTC; CDR3: CASSFIHTGLAYGYTF; J: TRBJ1-2; size: .; V: TRBV6-6; D: .
DNA: TGCGCCAGCAGCCCTAGCGAAGAGACCCAGTACTTC; CDR3: CASSPSEETQYF; J: TRBJ2-5; size: .; V: TRBV5-1; D: .
DNA: TGTGCCTGGACCGGGACAGGGGGAAAGCAGTGGAACACCGGGGAGCTGTTTTTT; CDR3: CAWTGTGGKQWNTGELFF; J: TRBJ2-2; size: .; V: TRBV30; D: TRBD1
DNA: TGTGCCAGCAGCTTAATGGCGGGCAGCTACAATGAGCAGTTCTTC; CDR3: CASSLMAGSYNEQFF; J: TRBJ2-1; size: .; V: TRBV7-6; D: .
DNA: TGTGCCAGCAGCTTGGTCGGACTAGCGGGAGCCAATGAGCAGTTCTTC; CDR3: CASSLVGLAGANEQFF; J: TRBJ2-1; size: .; V: TRBV7-2; D: TRBD2
DNA: TGTGCCAGCAGTGTGGGACAGTCGCCTTACGAGCAGTACTTC; CDR3: CASSVGQSPYEQYF; J: TRBJ2-7; size: .; V: TRBV2; D: TRBD1
DNA: TGTGCCAGCAGCTTACAACCGGGAGAGGGCACAGATACGCAGTATTTT; CDR3: CASSLQPGEGTDTQYF; J: TRBJ2-3; size: .; V: TRBV7-3; D: .
DNA: TGTGCCAGCAGCTTATCCGGGACAGGTGGTGGCTACACCTTC; CDR3: CASSLSGTGGGYTF; J: TRBJ1-2; size: .; V: TRBV7-6; D: TRBD1
DNA: TGCGCCAGCAGCCAAGATTGGCAGGGCCGAGGCGATGGCTACACCTTC; CDR3: CASSQDWQGRGDGYTF; J: TRBJ1-2; size: .; V: TRBV4-1; D: .
DNA: TGTGCCTGGGCCGACAGTAGCAATCAGCCCCAGCATTTT; CDR3: CAWADSSNQPQHF; J: TRBJ1-5; size: .; V: TRBV30; D: .
DNA: TGTGCTAGTGGTTTGGACGGGGGGTCAGAGACCCAGTACTTC; CDR3: CASGLDGGSETQYF; J: TRBJ2-5; size: .; V: TRBV12-5; D: TRBD2
DNA: TGTGCCAGCAGCCGGGGTATCACTGAAGCTTTCTTT; CDR3: CASSRGITEAFF; J: TRBJ1-1; size: medium-sized; V: TRBV28; D: .
DNA: TGCGCCAGCAGCTTGGCCCCTAGCGGGGGGCCGTACAATGAGCAGTTCTTC; CDR3: CASSLAPSGGPYNEQFF; J: TRBJ2-1; size: .; V: TRBV5-1; D: TRBD2
DNA: TGTGCCAGCAGCTTGAGGACAGGGTCAAACGAGCAGTACTTC; CDR3: CASSLRTGSNEQYF; J: TRBJ2-7; size: .; V: TRBV5-4; D: TRBD1
DNA: TGCACCAGCGGTCGAACTAGCGGGGACCGCAATGAGCAGTTCTTC; CDR3: CTSGRTSGDRNEQFF; J: TRBJ2-1; size: once; V: TRBV1; D: .
DNA: TGTGCCAGCAGCTTGTACGCGGGCCTCGGAAACACCATATATTTT; CDR3: CASSLYAGLGNTIYF; J: TRBJ1-3; size: .; V: TRBV5-6; D: .
DNA: TGTGCTAGTGGGATCTCCCAGGGTACGAGTCAGCCCCAGCATTTT; CDR3: CASGISQGTSQPQHF; J: TRBJ1-5; size: few; V: TRBV12-5; D: .
DNA: TGTGCCAGCGGACAGGGGGCTGGGCAGCCCCAGCATTTT; CDR3: CASGQGAGQPQHF; J: TRBJ1-5; size: .; V: TRBV6-1; D: TRBD1
DNA: TGTGCCAGCAGTGCCCCCCAGCGGGGGGCCTACGAGCAGTACTTC; CDR3: CASSAPQRGAYEQYF; J: TRBJ2-7; size: .; V: TRBV2; D: TRBD2
DNA: TGCGCCAGCAGCCAAGAATTCGGGGGGCGGCAGGACTATGGCTACACCTTC; CDR3: CASSQEFGGRQDYGYTF; J: TRBJ1-2; size: .; V: TRBV4-1; D: .